This TCR beta chain was recorded in a study of CD8 T cells in ankylosing spondylitis. Regarding the study as a whole: Ankylosing spondylitis blood appeared to be characterized by a TCR beta motif of 8 or 9 highly homologous variants.

This clonotype has more than one count but fewer than ten. What it recognizes is unknown. Making the TCR beta libraries involved quantitative 5'-RACE with molecular barcodes. TCRdb re-analysed the 5' RACE reads in MiXCR, keeping a single row per CDR3 protein. This sample yields hundreds of thousands of distinct CDR3 sequences, of which about an eighth are seen a single time; 0.51% belongs to the top ten. The CDR3 loop spans 14 amino acids. V lost 8 bases and J lost 2, with 14 bases in between. The germline CDR1 and CDR2 sequences are SGHTA and FQGNSA. The genes are TRBV7-2 and TRBJ2-3, with D maybe TRBD1 (7 bases). The sample consisted of blood, either unsorted or a sorted T cell fraction (not recorded which). The receptor was isolated from a male donor with ankylosing spondylitis. CDR3 in amino acids: CASARDRHTDTQYF. In DNA, the CDR3 is TGTGCCAGCGCGCGGGACAGACACACAGATACGCAGTATTTT.